The rows below give T cell receptor beta chains drawn from one sample of a study of follicular helper T cells after annual influenza vaccination. Assay: immunoSEQ multiplex PCR; the TCRdb copy retains only in-frame clones and omits some. Of under 15,000 clones detected, roughly 80% appear once; the ten largest clones hold around 3.3%. The sequencing used CXCR5+ CD38- circulating T follicular helper cells from blood, collected on the day of influenza vaccination. The receptor set was obtained from an adult who received the influenza vaccine. The CDR3 runs from the conserved cysteine through the conserved F or W. Each record gives: clone size, V gene, D gene, J gene, CDR3 protein, CDR3 DNA. A D gene is named only where the DNA matches it firmly. Some rows mark clone size as missing; the rest say once, few, many or name a class of expanded clone.

abundance: NA; v_gene: TRBV5-6; d_gene: TRBD2; j_gene: TRBJ2-5; CDR3aa: CASSLIRTSGGAGETQYF; CDR3nt: TGTGCCAGCAGCTTGATTCGTACGAGCGGGGGGGCCGGAGAGACCCAGTACTTC
abundance: NA; v_gene: TRBV28; d_gene: NA; j_gene: TRBJ1-4; CDR3aa: CASSLPLSLKATEKLFF; CDR3nt: TGTGCCAGCAGTTTACCCCTCTCCCTTAAGGCTACGGAAAAACTGTTTTTT
abundance: NA; v_gene: TRBV5-4; d_gene: NA; j_gene: TRBJ1-6; CDR3aa: CASSSRASDYNSPLHF; CDR3nt: TGTGCCAGCAGCAGCCGGGCCTCGGACTATAATTCACCCCTCCACTTT
abundance: NA; v_gene: TRBV28; d_gene: NA; j_gene: TRBJ1-4; CDR3aa: CASSLYSLKDNEKLFF; CDR3nt: TGTGCCAGCAGTTTATATTCCCTAAAGGATAATGAAAAACTGTTTTTT
abundance: few; v_gene: TRBV18; d_gene: NA; j_gene: TRBJ2-1; CDR3aa: CASSHDSYNEQFF; CDR3nt: TGTGCCAGCTCTCATGACTCTTACAATGAGCAGTTCTTC
abundance: once; v_gene: TRBV7-2; d_gene: NA; j_gene: TRBJ2-5; CDR3aa: CASSSPQETQYF; CDR3nt: TGTGCCAGCAGCTCACCCCAAGAGACCCAGTACTTC
abundance: NA; v_gene: TRBV10-1; d_gene: NA; j_gene: TRBJ1-5; CDR3aa: CASSRGGQGMITNQPQHF; CDR3nt: TGCGCCAGCAGTAGGGGGGGGCAGGGGATGATTACAAATCAGCCCCAGCATTTT
abundance: NA; v_gene: TRBV19; d_gene: NA; j_gene: TRBJ2-1; CDR3aa: CASTPPRPPFEQFF; CDR3nt: TGTGCCAGTACCCCCCCAAGGCCGCCTTTTGAGCAGTTCTTC
abundance: NA; v_gene: TRBV5-4; d_gene: TRBD1; j_gene: TRBJ2-7; CDR3aa: CASSPTGGSSYEQYF; CDR3nt: TGTGCCAGCAGCCCGACAGGGGGGAGCTCCTACGAGCAGTACTTC
abundance: once; v_gene: TRBV4-1; d_gene: NA; j_gene: TRBJ2-5; CDR3aa: CASSQKQGGGETQYF; CDR3nt: TGCGCCAGCAGCCAAAAACAGGGTGGGGGGGAGACCCAGTACTTC
abundance: NA; v_gene: TRBV9; d_gene: NA; j_gene: TRBJ1-1; CDR3aa: CASSVTANTEAFF; CDR3nt: TGTGCCAGCAGCGTGACAGCGAACACTGAAGCTTTCTTT
abundance: NA; v_gene: TRBV7-2; d_gene: NA; j_gene: TRBJ2-7; CDR3aa: CASSREEQGEQYF; CDR3nt: TGTGCCAGCAGCAGAGAAGAGCAGGGTGAGCAGTACTTC
abundance: NA; v_gene: TRBV6-1; d_gene: TRBD1; j_gene: TRBJ2-7; CDR3aa: CASRLRDSYEQYF; CDR3nt: TGTGCCAGCAGACTCCGGGACAGTTACGAGCAGTACTTC
abundance: once; v_gene: TRBV28; d_gene: NA; j_gene: TRBJ2-7; CDR3aa: CASGPGGAKAYEQYF; CDR3nt: TGTGCCAGCGGCCCAGGGGGGGCGAAAGCCTACGAGCAGTACTTC
abundance: NA; v_gene: TRBV7-2; d_gene: TRBD2; j_gene: TRBJ2-1; CDR3aa: CASSLSGGAFRANEQFF; CDR3nt: TGTGCCAGCAGCCTGAGCGGGGGGGCCTTTAGGGCCAATGAGCAGTTCTTC
abundance: NA; v_gene: TRBV5-4; d_gene: NA; j_gene: TRBJ2-7; CDR3aa: CASSLDTGSEQYF; CDR3nt: TGTGCCAGCAGCTTGGACACAGGGAGCGAGCAGTACTTC
abundance: NA; v_gene: TRBV5-6; d_gene: NA; j_gene: TRBJ1-5; CDR3aa: CASSRGQFNQPQHF; CDR3nt: TGTGCCAGCAGTAGAGGACAGTTTAATCAGCCCCAGCATTTT
abundance: NA; v_gene: TRBV7-7; d_gene: TRBD2; j_gene: TRBJ2-5; CDR3aa: CASSSGTSGGQETQYF; CDR3nt: TGTGCCAGCAGCTCAGGGACTAGCGGGGGACAAGAGACCCAGTACTTC
abundance: NA; v_gene: TRBV15; d_gene: TRBD2; j_gene: TRBJ2-5; CDR3aa: CATSRETSGREIGQYF; CDR3nt: TGTGCCACCAGCAGGGAGACTAGCGGGCGGGAAATTGGCCAGTACTTC
abundance: NA; v_gene: TRBV4-2; d_gene: NA; j_gene: TRBJ1-2; CDR3aa: CASSQELIPDYQGKGNYGYTF; CDR3nt: TGTGCCAGCAGCCAAGAGTTAATACCGGACTACCAGGGGAAGGGGAACTATGGCTACACCTTC
abundance: NA; v_gene: TRBV29-1; d_gene: TRBD1; j_gene: TRBJ1-1; CDR3aa: CSAAGQMNTEAFF; CDR3nt: TGCAGCGCCGCGGGACAGATGAACACTGAAGCTTTCTTT
abundance: NA; v_gene: TRBV11-3; d_gene: NA; j_gene: TRBJ2-3; CDR3aa: CASSRYRGTDTQYF; CDR3nt: TGTGCCAGCAGCCGCTACAGGGGCACAGATACGCAGTATTTT
abundance: NA; v_gene: TRBV19; d_gene: NA; j_gene: TRBJ2-2; CDR3aa: CAVRAGDQYTGELFF; CDR3nt: TGTGCCGTGAGGGCAGGGGACCAATACACCGGGGAGCTGTTTTTT
abundance: NA; v_gene: TRBV11-3; d_gene: NA; j_gene: TRBJ2-1; CDR3aa: CASSLGSSINNEQFF; CDR3nt: TGTGCCAGCAGCTTAGGGTCATCCATTAACAATGAGCAGTTCTTC
abundance: once; v_gene: TRBV7-2; d_gene: NA; j_gene: TRBJ2-2; CDR3aa: CASSTWNTGELFF; CDR3nt: TGTGCCAGCAGCACCTGGAACACCGGGGAGCTGTTTTTT
abundance: NA; v_gene: TRBV29-1; d_gene: TRBD2; j_gene: TRBJ2-7; CDR3aa: CSVEPSGTSYEQYF; CDR3nt: TGCAGCGTTGAACCTAGCGGGACCTCCTACGAGCAGTACTTC
abundance: NA; v_gene: TRBV27; d_gene: NA; j_gene: TRBJ2-7; CDR3aa: CASSLKDGYLYEQYF; CDR3nt: TGTGCCAGCAGTCTAAAGGACGGTTACCTCTACGAGCAGTACTTC
abundance: once; v_gene: TRBV9; d_gene: NA; j_gene: TRBJ1-3; CDR3aa: CASSVQPYISGNTIYF; CDR3nt: TGTGCCAGCAGCGTTCAGCCTTATATCTCTGGAAACACCATATATTTT
abundance: NA; v_gene: TRBV29-1; d_gene: NA; j_gene: TRBJ1-4; CDR3aa: CSVLEGVGEKLFF; CDR3nt: TGCAGCGTTCTGGAGGGGGTCGGTGAAAAACTGTTTTTT
abundance: NA; v_gene: TRBV7-8; d_gene: TRBD1; j_gene: TRBJ2-1; CDR3aa: CASSDRPGTGVGEQFF; CDR3nt: TGTGCCAGCAGCGACCGCCCCGGGACAGGGGTCGGCGAGCAGTTCTTC
abundance: NA; v_gene: TRBV7-2; d_gene: TRBD2; j_gene: TRBJ2-1; CDR3aa: CASSFRTSGGLSSYNEQFF; CDR3nt: TGTGCCAGCAGCTTCCGGACTAGCGGGGGCCTGAGCTCCTACAATGAGCAGTTCTTC
abundance: NA; v_gene: TRBV7-2; d_gene: NA; j_gene: TRBJ1-1; CDR3aa: CASSLEGGYTEAFF; CDR3nt: TGTGCCAGCAGCTTAGAGGGTGGGTACACTGAAGCTTTCTTT
abundance: NA; v_gene: TRBV15; d_gene: NA; j_gene: TRBJ1-6; CDR3aa: CATSREVNNSPLHF; CDR3nt: TGTGCCACCAGCAGAGAGGTTAACAATTCACCCCTCCACTTT
abundance: NA; v_gene: TRBV7-9; d_gene: TRBD2; j_gene: TRBJ2-5; CDR3aa: CASSFLSGELETQYF; CDR3nt: TGTGCCAGCAGCTTTCTAAGCGGGGAGTTAGAGACCCAGTACTTC
abundance: NA; v_gene: TRBV7-9; d_gene: TRBD2; j_gene: TRBJ2-7; CDR3aa: CASSSPSGGTTYEQYF; CDR3nt: TGTGCCAGCAGCTCGCCTAGCGGGGGGACGACCTACGAGCAGTACTTC
abundance: NA; v_gene: TRBV28; d_gene: NA; j_gene: TRBJ1-2; CDR3aa: CASGNIKTGYGYTF; CDR3nt: TGTGCCAGCGGAAACATTAAGACCGGGTATGGCTACACCTTC
abundance: NA; v_gene: TRBV28; d_gene: TRBD1; j_gene: TRBJ1-2; CDR3aa: CASSVQTGGRYGYTF; CDR3nt: TGTGCCAGCAGTGTTCAGACAGGGGGCAGATATGGCTACACCTTC
abundance: NA; v_gene: TRBV6-5; d_gene: NA; j_gene: TRBJ2-7; CDR3aa: CASSYGYSYEQYF; CDR3nt: TGTGCCAGCAGTTATGGCTACTCCTACGAGCAGTACTTC
abundance: NA; v_gene: TRBV5-4; d_gene: NA; j_gene: TRBJ2-1; CDR3aa: CASSFGSGFYNEQFF; CDR3nt: TGTGCCAGCAGCTTCGGGAGTGGATTCTACAATGAGCAGTTCTTC
abundance: NA; v_gene: TRBV6-1; d_gene: TRBD1; j_gene: TRBJ1-1; CDR3aa: CASGTGNTEAFF; CDR3nt: TGTGCCAGCGGGACAGGGAACACTGAAGCTTTCTTT
abundance: NA; v_gene: TRBV9; d_gene: NA; j_gene: TRBJ2-2; CDR3aa: CASSVDGGIATGELFF; CDR3nt: TGTGCCAGCAGCGTAGACGGCGGGATAGCAACCGGGGAGCTGTTTTTT
abundance: few; v_gene: TRBV5-4; d_gene: NA; j_gene: TRBJ1-6; CDR3aa: CASHRDGDNSPLHF; CDR3nt: TGTGCCAGCCACAGGGACGGGGATAATTCACCCCTCCACTTT
abundance: NA; v_gene: TRBV28; d_gene: NA; j_gene: TRBJ1-2; CDR3aa: CASSLPGTGYGYTF; CDR3nt: TGTGCCAGCAGTCTACCCGGGACGGGCTATGGCTACACCTTC
abundance: NA; v_gene: TRBV6-5; d_gene: NA; j_gene: TRBJ1-1; CDR3aa: CASSSRWGNTEAFF; CDR3nt: TGTGCCAGCAGTTCGCGGTGGGGGAACACTGAAGCTTTCTTT